This TCR beta chain was observed in a study of cytomegalovirus exposure and HLA in healthy donors. Study as a whole: From HLA-typed donors, an early data release held roughly 89 million unique TCRs. Study-wide results and caveats: The study designated 164 TCR beta chains cytomegalovirus-associated.

The PCR employed 60 Vbeta primers together with 13 Jbeta primers. Data came from immunoSEQ multiplex PCR; TCRdb stores just in-frame clones and leaves some out. The sample records over 100,000 clones, around 81% being singletons. With respect to this clone: Its specificity is not known.

CDR3 length: 17 amino acids. Germline V gene sequence: CDR1 MNHNS, CDR2 SASEGT. V lost 2 bases to trimming and J lost 4 bases; unmatched junction nucleotides: 10. The rearrangement joins TRBV6-1 to TRBJ2-2, with 7 bases lining up with TRBD1. The sequencing input was PBMCs. The TCR sequence derives from a woman aged 25 to 39 in good health and CMV-seronegative. CDR3 DNA sequence: TGTGCCAGCAGTGAACAGCCCGGGACAGCTTTCACCGGGGAGCTGTTTTTT. Its protein product is CASSEQPGTAFTGELFF.